This T cell receptor beta chain was profiled in a study of cytomegalovirus exposure and HLA in healthy donors. Whole-study results and caveats: The records held CMV serostatus as the only immune exposure information.

The count of this clone is one. Antigen unknown. Vbeta (60) and Jbeta (13) primers were used in the PCR. TCRdb's table, derived via immunoSEQ multiplex PCR, lists solely in-frame clones and lacks some. The profile covers 200,000 or so clones, with approximately 82% appearing a single time and 0.63% taken by the ten largest. Input material: PBMCs. This receptor was taken from a man aged 18 to 30 in good health and CMV-seronegative.

This CDR3 reads CASSLAGSGNEQFF. The CDR3 coding sequence is TGCGCCAGCAGCTTGGCGGGATCAGGTAATGAGCAGTTCTTC. This sequence joins TRBV5-1 and TRBJ2-1, with D perhaps matching TRBD2 (5 bases). Germline V gene data show CDR1 as SGHRS and CDR2 as YFSETQ. Trimming took 0 bases from V and 7 from J, leaving 11 bases between them. The CDR3 is 14 amino acids.